The rows below give T cell receptor beta chains drawn from one sample of a study of human T cells and chemical hapten exposure. Each CDR3 protein gets one entry after TCRdb re-called the RACE reads with MiXCR. The table shows about 250,000 distinct CDR3 sequences, with just under 8% occurring only once. Sequenced here: whole blood, sampled in connection with sensitization to the hapten diphenylcyclopropenone (DPC). The receptors were sampled from a man younger than 30 with alopecia areata. Some clones in this sample may be carry-over from other donors' samples. Each CDR3 is given with its conserved first and last residue. The order of the fields is V gene, J gene, D gene, clone size, CDR3 DNA, CDR3 protein. The D gene is left open where the match is weak. The listing skips clone size in some rows; elsewhere it reads once, few, many or a size class.

v_call: TRBV2
j_call: TRBJ2-3
d_call: TRBD2
clone_size: few
cdr3_nt: TGTGCCAGCAGTGCCCTAGCGGGGTCCACAGATACGCAGTATTTT
cdr3_aa: CASSALAGSTDTQYF

v_call: TRBV4-3
j_call: TRBJ1-4
d_call: .
clone_size: few
cdr3_nt: TGCGCCAGCAGCCAAGATAGGCGTTCCGAAAAACTGTTTTTT
cdr3_aa: CASSQDRRSEKLFF

v_call: TRBV4-3
j_call: TRBJ1-2
d_call: .
clone_size: .
cdr3_nt: TGCGCCAGCAGCCAAGTAGCGGGGCAACCGGTTCCTTATGGCTACACCTTC
cdr3_aa: CASSQVAGQPVPYGYTF

v_call: TRBV28
j_call: TRBJ2-7
d_call: .
clone_size: .
cdr3_nt: TGTGCCAGCAGCTTCTCTTGGGAGCAGTACTTC
cdr3_aa: CASSFSWEQYF

v_call: TRBV10-1
j_call: TRBJ2-7
d_call: .
clone_size: few
cdr3_nt: TGCGCCAGCAGTGAGTCTTCTGGCTACGAGCAGTACTTC
cdr3_aa: CASSESSGYEQYF

v_call: TRBV18
j_call: TRBJ2-1
d_call: TRBD1
clone_size: many
cdr3_nt: TGTGCCAGCTCACCACTTAAAGGGACAGAGAGCAATGAGCAGTTCTTC
cdr3_aa: CASSPLKGTESNEQFF

v_call: TRBV10-3
j_call: TRBJ1-1
d_call: TRBD1
clone_size: few
cdr3_nt: TGTGCCATAAAACCGGGACAGTCGAACACTGAAGCTTTCTTT
cdr3_aa: CAIKPGQSNTEAFF

v_call: TRBV24-1
j_call: TRBJ2-7
d_call: .
clone_size: many
cdr3_nt: TGTGCCACCAGTGACCCGGACAGCTACGAGCAGTACTTC
cdr3_aa: CATSDPDSYEQYF

v_call: TRBV7-9
j_call: TRBJ1-4
d_call: .
clone_size: few
cdr3_nt: TGTGCCAGCAGCTTAGTTTCTGGGGGGCTAGCAACTAATGAAAAACTGTTTTTT
cdr3_aa: CASSLVSGGLATNEKLFF

v_call: TRBV27
j_call: TRBJ2-1
d_call: TRBD1
clone_size: many
cdr3_nt: TGTGCCAGCAGTTATGGGACAGGAAGTTCCGCGGAGTTCTTC
cdr3_aa: CASSYGTGSSAEFF

v_call: TRBV4-3
j_call: TRBJ1-6
d_call: .
clone_size: .
cdr3_nt: TGCGCCAGCAGCCAAGAAGGGCAGGTCACCTATAATTCACCCCTCCACTTT
cdr3_aa: CASSQEGQVTYNSPLHF

v_call: TRBV6-8
j_call: TRBJ2-4
d_call: TRBD2
clone_size: few
cdr3_nt: TGTGCCAGCAGGACGGGGGGAATGGTATCGGCCTTAGCCAAAAACATTCAGTACTTC
cdr3_aa: CASRTGGMVSALAKNIQYF

v_call: TRBV15
j_call: TRBJ1-1
d_call: .
clone_size: few
cdr3_nt: TGTGCCACCAGCACGGGGGGGGACACTGAAGCTTTCTTT
cdr3_aa: CATSTGGDTEAFF

v_call: TRBV11-2
j_call: TRBJ2-4
d_call: .
clone_size: many
cdr3_nt: TGTGCCAGCAGCTTAGTGAGGGGGTTAACCAAAAACATTCAGTACTTC
cdr3_aa: CASSLVRGLTKNIQYF

v_call: TRBV4-1
j_call: TRBJ1-1
d_call: .
clone_size: many
cdr3_nt: TGCGCCAGCAGCCAATTTAGGGGAACAGAGAACACTGAAGCTTTCTTT
cdr3_aa: CASSQFRGTENTEAFF

v_call: TRBV7-9
j_call: TRBJ1-1
d_call: .
clone_size: few
cdr3_nt: TGTGCCAGCAGCTTAGCAGAAGCCACTGAAGCTTTCTTT
cdr3_aa: CASSLAEATEAFF

v_call: TRBV7-3
j_call: TRBJ2-1
d_call: .
clone_size: few
cdr3_nt: TGTGCCAGCAGCCTCGGACCGACCGACCTGGGGAATGAGCAGTTCTTC
cdr3_aa: CASSLGPTDLGNEQFF

v_call: TRBV7-2
j_call: TRBJ1-6
d_call: .
clone_size: few
cdr3_nt: TGTGCCAGCAGCTTAGGGGGACCTAATTCACCCCTCCACTTT
cdr3_aa: CASSLGGPNSPLHF

v_call: TRBV7-3
j_call: TRBJ1-1
d_call: .
clone_size: many
cdr3_nt: TGTGCCAGCAGCTTACAGGAGAACACTGAAGCTTTCTTT
cdr3_aa: CASSLQENTEAFF

v_call: TRBV20-1
j_call: TRBJ1-1
d_call: .
clone_size: few
cdr3_nt: TGCAGTGCCTCTGAGAGGGGGAAATGGGAGTCGGGCACTGAAGCTTTCTTT
cdr3_aa: CSASERGKWESGTEAFF

v_call: TRBV7-2
j_call: TRBJ2-5
d_call: TRBD1
clone_size: few
cdr3_nt: TGTGCCAGCAGCATCGCCGGGACAGGACAAGAGACCCAGTACTTC
cdr3_aa: CASSIAGTGQETQYF

v_call: TRBV29-1
j_call: TRBJ1-2
d_call: .
clone_size: many
cdr3_nt: TGCAGCGGGGCCCGCGACAGGAGCTATGGCTACACCTTC
cdr3_aa: CSGARDRSYGYTF

v_call: TRBV6-6
j_call: TRBJ1-5
d_call: .
clone_size: .
cdr3_nt: TGTGCCAGCAGTTACCTAACTGGTGGGCCCCAGCATTTT
cdr3_aa: CASSYLTGGPQHF

v_call: TRBV7-9
j_call: TRBJ2-2
d_call: .
clone_size: few
cdr3_nt: TGTGCCAGCAGCTCCCTACGCCTCGACACCGGGGAGCTGTTTTTT
cdr3_aa: CASSSLRLDTGELFF

v_call: TRBV7-3
j_call: TRBJ1-1
d_call: .
clone_size: many
cdr3_nt: TGTGCCAGCAGCAGGGGGGCCGCGAACACTGAAGCTTTCTTT
cdr3_aa: CASSRGAANTEAFF

v_call: TRBV10-3
j_call: TRBJ2-3
d_call: TRBD1
clone_size: few
cdr3_nt: TGTGCCATGCAGGGGGCCTTTAGCACAGATACGCAGTATTTT
cdr3_aa: CAMQGAFSTDTQYF

v_call: TRBV7-6
j_call: TRBJ2-5
d_call: .
clone_size: .
cdr3_nt: TGTGCCAGCAGCTCTGAAGGGGGAGAGACCCAGTACTTC
cdr3_aa: CASSSEGGETQYF

v_call: TRBV12-3/TRBV12-4
j_call: TRBJ1-5
d_call: .
clone_size: .
cdr3_nt: TGTGCCAGCAGGGGGCCCGATTTTTCTCCCCAGCATTTT
cdr3_aa: CASRGPDFSPQHF

v_call: TRBV4-3
j_call: TRBJ1-1
d_call: .
clone_size: many
cdr3_nt: TGCGCCAGCAGCCAAGTAGGGAACACTGAAGCTTTCTTT
cdr3_aa: CASSQVGNTEAFF

v_call: TRBV12-3/TRBV12-4
j_call: TRBJ2-5
d_call: .
clone_size: .
cdr3_nt: TGTGCCAGCAGTAAGACTGAAGAGACCCAGTACTTC
cdr3_aa: CASSKTEETQYF

v_call: TRBV7-9
j_call: TRBJ1-2
d_call: .
clone_size: few
cdr3_nt: TGTGCCAGCAGCTTAGCGCCAACTGCTAACTATGGCTACACCTTC
cdr3_aa: CASSLAPTANYGYTF

v_call: TRBV4-3
j_call: TRBJ1-3
d_call: TRBD1
clone_size: .
cdr3_nt: TGCGCCAGCAGCCAAGTACAACAGGGGGCAGGTGGAAACACCATATATTTT
cdr3_aa: CASSQVQQGAGGNTIYF

v_call: TRBV12-3/TRBV12-4
j_call: TRBJ1-1
d_call: TRBD1
clone_size: many
cdr3_nt: TGTGCCAGCAGTCCCGGGACAGGGTACACTGAAGCTTTCTTT
cdr3_aa: CASSPGTGYTEAFF

v_call: TRBV9
j_call: TRBJ1-2
d_call: TRBD1
clone_size: .
cdr3_nt: TGTGCCAGCAGCGTAGCTGGGACAGGGGGCGGACAAGGCTACACCTTC
cdr3_aa: CASSVAGTGGGQGYTF

v_call: TRBV2
j_call: TRBJ1-5
d_call: .
clone_size: .
cdr3_nt: TGTGCCAGCAGGAACCGCATGGACAGCAATCAGCCCCAGCATTTT
cdr3_aa: CASRNRMDSNQPQHF

v_call: TRBV11-2
j_call: TRBJ2-1
d_call: .
clone_size: few
cdr3_nt: TGTGCCAGCAGCTTAGGGGGCAGAACGGTGCAGTTCTTC
cdr3_aa: CASSLGGRTVQFF

v_call: TRBV20-1
j_call: TRBJ1-5
d_call: .
clone_size: .
cdr3_nt: TGCAGTGCTAGAGACGGGACGGAAGGTCCCAATCAGCCCCAGCATTTT
cdr3_aa: CSARDGTEGPNQPQHF

v_call: TRBV6-2/TRBV6-3
j_call: TRBJ2-7
d_call: TRBD2
clone_size: many
cdr3_nt: TGTGCCAGCAGTTATGACGGGGGGGCCTACGAGCAGTACTTC
cdr3_aa: CASSYDGGAYEQYF

v_call: TRBV24-1
j_call: TRBJ2-3
d_call: .
clone_size: many
cdr3_nt: TGTGCCACCAGTGATTTGGACCCTCGCACAGATACGCAGTATTTT
cdr3_aa: CATSDLDPRTDTQYF

v_call: TRBV5-5
j_call: TRBJ1-1
d_call: .
clone_size: few
cdr3_nt: TGTGCCAGCAGCTTGGTGTGGGGGAAGGACACTGAAGCTTTCTTT
cdr3_aa: CASSLVWGKDTEAFF

v_call: TRBV20-1
j_call: TRBJ1-6
d_call: .
clone_size: few
cdr3_nt: TGCAGTGCTTCGGACAGTTTCTTCTATAATTCACCCCTCCACTTT
cdr3_aa: CSASDSFFYNSPLHF

v_call: TRBV4-3
j_call: TRBJ1-1
d_call: .
clone_size: .
cdr3_nt: TGCGCCAGCAGCCATATGGCCGCTAACACTGAAGCTTTCTTT
cdr3_aa: CASSHMAANTEAFF

v_call: TRBV14
j_call: TRBJ1-1
d_call: .
clone_size: many
cdr3_nt: TGTGCCAGCAGCCGGACATTGAACACTGAAGCTTTCTTT
cdr3_aa: CASSRTLNTEAFF

v_call: TRBV6-2/TRBV6-3
j_call: TRBJ2-1
d_call: .
clone_size: many
cdr3_nt: TGTGCCAGCAACCCGGACAGATACAATGAGCAGTTCTTC
cdr3_aa: CASNPDRYNEQFF

v_call: TRBV18
j_call: TRBJ1-6
d_call: .
clone_size: .
cdr3_nt: TGTGTCAGCTCAGAACACTATAATTCACCCCTCCACTTT
cdr3_aa: CVSSEHYNSPLHF

v_call: TRBV28
j_call: TRBJ2-7
d_call: .
clone_size: .
cdr3_nt: TGTGCCAGCAGAAGGCGGGATGGTCGGGAGCAGTACTTC
cdr3_aa: CASRRRDGREQYF

v_call: TRBV7-2
j_call: TRBJ2-5
d_call: .
clone_size: many
cdr3_nt: TGTGCCAGCAGTACACAAAAAGAGACCCAGTACTTC
cdr3_aa: CASSTQKETQYF

v_call: TRBV10-3
j_call: TRBJ1-1
d_call: TRBD1
clone_size: many
cdr3_nt: TGTGCCATCAGTCAAAAGGGACAGTACACTGAAGCTTTCTTT
cdr3_aa: CAISQKGQYTEAFF

v_call: TRBV24-1
j_call: TRBJ2-1
d_call: TRBD1
clone_size: .
cdr3_nt: TGTGCCACCAGTGATTGGGGACAGGGGCCCCTCGTTGAGCAGTTCTTC
cdr3_aa: CATSDWGQGPLVEQFF

v_call: TRBV6-5
j_call: TRBJ1-6
d_call: TRBD1
clone_size: few
cdr3_nt: TGTGCCAGCAGTTACGGGCAGGGGGAAAATTCACCCCTCCACTTT
cdr3_aa: CASSYGQGENSPLHF

v_call: TRBV27
j_call: TRBJ2-5
d_call: .
clone_size: few
cdr3_nt: TGTGCCAGCAGTAGGGGTCATAGGCGCGAGACCCAGTACTTC
cdr3_aa: CASSRGHRRETQYF

v_call: TRBV10-2
j_call: TRBJ1-6
d_call: .
clone_size: many
cdr3_nt: TGCGCCAGCAGTGAGGTCAGGGGACCAAGTAATTCACCCCTCCACTTT
cdr3_aa: CASSEVRGPSNSPLHF

v_call: TRBV4-3
j_call: TRBJ2-3
d_call: TRBD2
clone_size: many
cdr3_nt: TGCGCCAGCAGCCAAAAAGGGGGACTAGCGGGGAGTGATACGCAGTATTTT
cdr3_aa: CASSQKGGLAGSDTQYF

v_call: TRBV29-1
j_call: TRBJ1-5
d_call: .
clone_size: .
cdr3_nt: TGCAGCGTTTCGGGGGGCAATCAGCCCCAGCATTTT
cdr3_aa: CSVSGGNQPQHF